This T cell receptor (beta chain) was sequenced during a study of blood T cell repertoires in COVID-19. The CDR3 spans 13 residues. Deletions cut 5 bases from V and 3 bases from J, with 10 bases between. Germline values: CDR1 SNHLY, CDR2 FYNNEI. Using immunoSEQ multiplex PCR, the repertoire was profiled, and TCRdb retains in-frame clones only, with some absent. The repertoire has approximately 23,000 clones, roughly 91% of them found once; the top ten carry less than 3.5%. The TCR comes from a man between 65 and 85 years old with acute or convalescent COVID-19. The chain employs TRBV2 and TRBJ1-2; a weak D match, TRBD1 (6 bases). The source material was peripheral blood. CDR3 nucleotide sequence: TGTGCCAGCAGTTCGGACAGCTACTATGGCTACACCTTC. This encodes CASSSDSYYGYTF.